Below, 24 T cell receptor beta chains from the same sample are listed, as sequenced in a study of blood T cell repertoires in COVID-19 (dated by TCRdb to the early 2020s). Library preparation was by the immunoSEQ multiplex PCR assay. This immuneACCESS table, as held by TCRdb, lists in-frame sequences with V and J called but not all clones. Of the missing ones, under half trace to an unresolved V gene in checked studies; the others have no known cause. The sample table contains tens of thousands of clones; only one count was recorded for about 75% of them. 40% to 60% of the sample rests with the top ten. The sequenced sample was peripheral blood. The source of these receptors is a woman aged 80 or over with acute or convalescent COVID-19.

The chain recombines TRBV4-3 with TRBJ1-4; D is unclear. CDR1 is LGHNA, CDR2 YSLEER, per germline. This CDR3 comprises 13 residues. Trimming removed 0 bases at V and 14 bases at J, with 13 bases between. CDR3 protein: CASSQEEGRSLFF. CDR3 nucleotides: TGCGCCAGCAGCCAAGAGGAGGGTCGGTCGCTGTTTTTT.

The chain joins TRBV12-3 or TRBV12-4 to TRBJ1-5; TRBD1 might be the D (6 bases). The germline V and J ends were trimmed by 5 bases and 6 bases, with 11 bases remaining between them. This CDR3 is built from 13 residues. Here the CDR3 DNA reads TGTGCCAGCAGTCCCCTAGGGGGTCAGCCCCAGCATTTT. This encodes CASSPLGGQPQHF.

This chain joins TRBV2 and TRBJ2-1; TRBD1 matches at 10 bases. This CDR3 contains 16 residues. V trimming: 8 bases; J trimming: 4 bases; junction bases outside the gene matches: 11. CDR1 and CDR2 from the germline V gene are SNHLY and FYNNEI. The CDR3: CASYLGQGVSYNEQFF. The CDR3 nucleotides read TGTGCCAGCTACCTAGGACAGGGGGTTTCATACAATGAGCAGTTCTTC.

This rearrangement joins TRBV12-3 or TRBV12-4 to TRBJ1-6, with D possibly TRBD1 on 5 matching bases. The length of the CDR3 is 13 residues. V was clipped by 7 bases and J by 7 bases, with 11 bases between them. The CDR3 region has the DNA TGTGCCAGCACATCAGGGAACAATTCACCCCTCCACTTT. Its translation is CASTSGNNSPLHF.

The chain has TRBV5-1 and TRBJ2-3, with D uncertain. CDR1 and CDR2 (germline): SGHRS, YFSETQ. Trimming removed 1 base at V and 3 bases at J, with 12 bases between. CDR3 length: 15 amino acids. The CDR3 nucleotides read TGCGCCAGCAGCTTGTCTCTAGGTCCGACAGATACGCAGTATTTT. Its protein product is CASSLSLGPTDTQYF.

The chain couples TRBV6-5 to TRBJ2-7; 10 bases agree with TRBD1. From germline, CDR1 is MNHEY and CDR2 SVGAGI. V lost 4 bases and J lost 2; bases outside the gene matches: 8. This CDR3 spans 16 amino acids. CDR3 coding DNA: TGTGCCAGCAGTTTCCAAATGGGGACAGGGGCCTACGAGCAGTACTTC. Protein product: CASSFQMGTGAYEQYF.

The J gene is TRBJ2-7, the V gene TRBV5-1; D is ambiguous. Trimming pared 0 bases from V and 3 bases from J, leaving 10 bases between. Germline V lookup: CDR1 SGHRS, CDR2 YFSETQ. The CDR3 spans 14 residues. The CDR3 nucleotides read TGCGCCAGCAGCTTGGACGTCAGTAACTACGAGCAGTACTTC. Protein product: CASSLDVSNYEQYF.

The chain is built from TRBV21-1 and TRBJ2-1; the D segment call TRBD2 is taken from the table without a DNA check. TRBV21-1 is a documented pseudogene. The CDR3 is 17 amino acids. As DNA, the CDR3 is TGTGCCAGCAGCAAAGCCGTCCTAGCGGCTACCTACAATGAGCAGTTCTTC. The encoded protein is CASSKAVLAATYNEQFF.

This clone came up a few times. V usage is TRBV9 and J usage is TRBJ2-1; no reliable D call. Per the germline V gene, CDR1 is SGDLS and CDR2 is YYNGEE. The V end was cut by 0 bases, the J end by 1 base, with 8 bases between. The CDR3 contains 15 residues. Written as DNA, the CDR3 is TGTGCCAGCAGCGTAGTTGAGAGTTCCTACAATGAGCAGTTCTTC. Translated: CASSVVESSYNEQFF.

This chain joins TRBV4-1 and TRBJ2-1, with 8 bases identical to TRBD2. The V gene end was trimmed by 1 base and the J gene end by 7 bases; junction bases not matched to a gene: 6. Per germline, CDR1 MGHRA and CDR2 YSYEKL. This CDR3 has 15 amino acids. The CDR3 loop reads CASSQGLAGKNEQFF. CDR3 nucleotide sequence: TGCGCCAGCAGCCAAGGGCTAGCGGGCAAAAATGAGCAGTTCTTC.

This chain links TRBV7-9 with TRBJ1-2; the D gene is possibly TRBD1 (6 bases). The V end was cut by 5 bases, the J end by 4 bases, with 14 bases between. This CDR3 comprises 14 residues. Germline lookup yields CDR1 SEHNR and CDR2 FQNEAQ (reference sequence). The CDR3 DNA follows: TGTGCCAGCAGCCGTTCGACAGGAGTCTATGGCTACACCTTC. Translating gives CASSRSTGVYGYTF.

The V and J genes are TRBV19 and TRBJ2-5, with 11 bases that match TRBD2. V shed 10 bases and J 6 bases; nucleotides not matched to a gene: 4. The CDR3 totals 12 residues. The germline V gene encodes CDR1 LNHDA and CDR2 SQIVND (reference sequence). The chain's CDR3 is CATTSGSKTQYF. The CDR3 DNA follows: TGTGCCACCACTAGCGGGAGTAAGACCCAGTACTTC.

The chain employs TRBV11-3 and TRBJ2-3, with D perhaps matching TRBD2 (6 bases). Trimming pared 1 base from V and 2 bases from J, leaving 19 bases between. The CDR3 has 18 amino acids. Germline CDR1 reads SGHNT; CDR2 reads YENEEA. The CDR3 bases are TGTGCCAGCAGCTTAGGAGGTTGGGGAGGTGAACTCACAGATACGCAGTATTTT. It translates to CASSLGGWGGELTDTQYF.

The chain uses TRBV7-8 and TRBJ1-4; D perhaps matches TRBD1 (6 bases). CDR3 size: 15 residues. Germline V gene sequence: CDR1 SGHVS, CDR2 FQNEAQ. Between the trimmed V and J ends, which lost 5 bases and 4 bases, there was a span of 14 bases. The CDR3 sequence is CASSRWTESNEKLFF. CDR3 DNA sequence: TGTGCCAGCAGCCGATGGACAGAGAGTAATGAAAAACTGTTTTTT.

This clone was counted a few times. V and J are TRBV2 and TRBJ2-7; no firm D call. Germline V CDR1 and CDR2: SNHLY, FYNNEI. V was shortened by 7 bases and J by 7 bases, with 17 bases between the two germline ends. The CDR3 loop spans 13 amino acids. The CDR3 here is CASNQAISGEQYF. The DNA of the CDR3 is TGTGCCAGCAACCAAGCGATCAGTGGTGAGCAGTACTTC.

V is TRBV9 and J is TRBJ1-2, with TRBD1 as a possible D gene (5 bases). There are 14 residues in the CDR3. The germline V gene encodes CDR1 SGDLS and CDR2 YYNGEE. V lost 3 bases and J 4 bases, leaving 13 bases between the germline ends. The CDR3 nucleotides are TGTGCCAGCAGCGCCAGGGTCGTAGGCTATGGCTACACCTTC. Its protein product is CASSARVVGYGYTF.

This chain connects TRBV5-1 to TRBJ2-2, with D possibly matching TRBD1 (6 bases). The length of the CDR3 is 20 residues. V gave up 4 bases and J gave up 0 bases, with 25 bases separating them. Germline CDR1 is SGHRS and CDR2 is YFSETQ. As DNA, the CDR3 is TGCGCCAGCAGCACCCATCGACAGGTCCTCGACGGCGCGAACACCGGGGAGCTGTTTTTT. The encoded protein is CASSTHRQVLDGANTGELFF. The full variable domain, its missing parts supplied by reference TRBV5-1 and TRBJ2-2, is KAGVTQTPRYLIKTRGQQVTLSCSPISGHRSVSWYQQTPGQGLQFLFEYFSETQRNKGNFPGRFSGRQFSNSRSEMNVSTLELGDSALYLCASSTHRQVLDGANTGELFFGEGSRLTVL.

This sequence joins TRBV6-2 or TRBV6-3 and TRBJ2-7, with 9 bases fitting TRBD1. The CDR3 totals 12 residues. Unmatched junction bases numbered 5, after V lost 6 bases and J lost 8 bases. Germline CDR1 and CDR2: MNHEY and SVGEGT. CDR3 sequence reads: CASSHRGQKQYF. The CDR3 DNA reads as TGTGCCAGCAGCCACAGGGGGCAGAAGCAGTACTTC.

The V call is TRBV24-1, the J call TRBJ1-2; TRBD1 aligns across 10 bases. CDR1 is KGHDR, CDR2 SFDVKD, per germline. The CDR3 loop spans 15 amino acids. Trimming cost V 6 bases and J 8 bases; bases outside gene matches: 11. The CDR3: CATSPRDRGVGGYTF. CDR3 bases: TGTGCCACCAGTCCCCGGGACAGGGGAGTCGGGGGCTACACCTTC.

The chain joins TRBV24-1 to TRBJ2-7; 8 nucleotides agree with TRBD1. The CDR3 length is 14 residues. J was trimmed by 3 bases and V by 4 bases; bases with no gene match: 4. Germline-derived CDR1 and CDR2 are KGHDR and SFDVKD. Written as DNA, the CDR3 is TGTGCCACCAGTGAGACCGGGACAGGCTACGAGCAGTACTTC. The encoded protein is CATSETGTGYEQYF.

This clone has a single count. The chain couples TRBV6-5 to TRBJ1-2, with TRBD1 identical over 7 bases. The junction had 11 bases not matched to a gene; V was cut back by 11 bases and J by 8 bases. The CDR3 length is 12 residues. Germline CDR1 is MNHEY and CDR2 is SVGAGI. The CDR3 loop reads CAAGRQGYGYTF. Here the CDR3 DNA reads TGTGCCGCCGGTAGACAGGGTTACGGCTACACCTTC.

CDR3 region: CASSVRTRASGRARETQYF. The CDR3 DNA reads as TGTGCCAGCAGCGTCCGGACTCGGGCTAGCGGGAGGGCCAGAGAGACCCAGTACTTC. The chain combines TRBV9 with TRBJ2-5, with 12 bases aligning to TRBD2. The CDR3 contains 19 residues. Per germline, CDR1 SGDLS and CDR2 YYNGEE. Trimming removed 2 bases from V and 4 bases from J; junction bases left unmatched: 15.

The chain uses TRBV28 and TRBJ2-4; TRBD2 might be the D (6 bases). CDR1 is MDHEN and CDR2 is SYDVKM in the germline V gene. The CDR3 runs to 15 residues. V lost 5 bases and J 9 bases, leaving 20 bases between the germline ends. The CDR3 is CASSPAIEPEGIQYF. The CDR3 DNA reads as TGTGCCAGCAGTCCAGCGATTGAGCCGGAGGGCATTCAGTACTTC.

V usage is TRBV27 and J usage is TRBJ2-2; TRBD2 might be the D (5 bases). The CDR3 length is 15 residues. V shed 1 base and J shed 4 bases, with 10 bases lying between them. The germline V gene has CDR1 MNHEY and CDR2 SMNVEV (reference sequence). In nucleotides, the CDR3 is TGTGCCAGCAGTTTATTAAGGAGGACCACCGGGGAGCTGTTTTTT. Its protein is CASSLLRRTTGELFF.